The clone carrying this T cell receptor beta chain was counted at least ten times. Its specificity is unknown. The germline gives CDR1 SQVTM, CDR2 ANQGSEA. The CDR3 is made up of 11 amino acids. V was shortened by 7 bases and J by 2 bases, with 6 bases between the two germline ends. TCRdb redid the calling of the 5' RACE reads with MiXCR, one entry per CDR3 protein. The sample has 300,000 to 400,000 distinct CDR3 sequences; about 9.5% are singletons. This specimen belongs to a study of T cells after yellow fever vaccination. The study's findings and limits: Most primary-vaccination clones recurred post-booster (roughly 97% CD4, more than 85% CD8). Weaker in magnitude, the secondary response showed a faster peak on day 5 versus 15.

The chain joins TRBV29-1 to TRBJ2-1; D unresolved. The sequenced sample was PBMCs, obtained on the day of the first yellow fever vaccination. The receptor was isolated from a young man who received the YFV17D yellow fever vaccine. The CDR3 sequence: CSARAYNEQFF. The CDR3 region has the DNA TGCAGCGCGCGTGCCTACAATGAGCAGTTCTTC.